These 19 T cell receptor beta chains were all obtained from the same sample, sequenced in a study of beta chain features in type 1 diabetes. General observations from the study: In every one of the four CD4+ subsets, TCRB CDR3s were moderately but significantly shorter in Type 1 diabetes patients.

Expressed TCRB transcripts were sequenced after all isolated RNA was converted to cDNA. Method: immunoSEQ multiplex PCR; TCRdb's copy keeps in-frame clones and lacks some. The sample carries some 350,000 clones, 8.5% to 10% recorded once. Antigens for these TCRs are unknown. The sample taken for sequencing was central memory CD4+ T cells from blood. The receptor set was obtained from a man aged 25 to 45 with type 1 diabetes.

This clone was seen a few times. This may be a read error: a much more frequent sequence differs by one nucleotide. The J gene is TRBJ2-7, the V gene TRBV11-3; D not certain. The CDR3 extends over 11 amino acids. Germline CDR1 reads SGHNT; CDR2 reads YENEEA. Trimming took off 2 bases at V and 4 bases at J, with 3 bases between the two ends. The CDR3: CASSLRYEQYF. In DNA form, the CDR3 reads TGTGCCAGCAGCTTAAGGTACGAGCAGTACTTC.

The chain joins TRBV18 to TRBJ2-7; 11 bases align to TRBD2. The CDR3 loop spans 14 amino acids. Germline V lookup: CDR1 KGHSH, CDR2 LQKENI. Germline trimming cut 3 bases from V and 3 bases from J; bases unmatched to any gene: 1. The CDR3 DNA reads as TGTGCCAGCTCACCCGGGACTAGCGGCTACGAGCAGTACTTC. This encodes CASSPGTSGYEQYF.

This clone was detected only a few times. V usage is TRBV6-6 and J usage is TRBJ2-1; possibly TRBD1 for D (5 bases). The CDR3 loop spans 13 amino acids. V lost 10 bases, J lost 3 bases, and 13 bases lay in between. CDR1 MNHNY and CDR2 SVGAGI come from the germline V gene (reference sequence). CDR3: CATYPDSYNEQFF. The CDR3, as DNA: TGTGCCACCTACCCAGACAGCTACAATGAGCAGTTCTTC.

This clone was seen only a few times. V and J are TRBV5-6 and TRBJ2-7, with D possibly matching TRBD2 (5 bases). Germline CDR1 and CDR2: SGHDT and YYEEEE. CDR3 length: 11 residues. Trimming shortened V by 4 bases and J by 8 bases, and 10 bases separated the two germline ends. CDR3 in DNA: TGTGCCAGCAGCGGGAGAACCAAGCAGTACTTC. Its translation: CASSGRTKQYF. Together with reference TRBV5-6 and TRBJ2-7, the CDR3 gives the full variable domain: DAGVTQSPTHLIKTRGQQVTLRCSPKSGHDTVSWYQQALGQGPQFIFQYYEEEERQRGNFPDRFSGHQFPNYSSELNVNALLLGDSALYLCASSGRTKQYFGPGTRLTVT.

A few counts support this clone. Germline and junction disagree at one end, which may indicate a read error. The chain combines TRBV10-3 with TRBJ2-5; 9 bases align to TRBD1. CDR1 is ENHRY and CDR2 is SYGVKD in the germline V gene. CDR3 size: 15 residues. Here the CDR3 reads CASSERDRVQETQYF. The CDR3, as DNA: TGTGCCAGCAGTGAACGGGACAGGGTACAAGAGACCCAGTACTTC.

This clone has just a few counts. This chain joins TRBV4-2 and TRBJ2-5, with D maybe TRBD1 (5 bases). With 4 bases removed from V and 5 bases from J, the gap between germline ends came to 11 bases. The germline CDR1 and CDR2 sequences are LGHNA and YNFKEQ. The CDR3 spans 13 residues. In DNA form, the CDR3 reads TGTGCCAGCAGCCGGGGCCCTGGGGAGACCCAGTACTTC. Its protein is CASSRGPGETQYF.

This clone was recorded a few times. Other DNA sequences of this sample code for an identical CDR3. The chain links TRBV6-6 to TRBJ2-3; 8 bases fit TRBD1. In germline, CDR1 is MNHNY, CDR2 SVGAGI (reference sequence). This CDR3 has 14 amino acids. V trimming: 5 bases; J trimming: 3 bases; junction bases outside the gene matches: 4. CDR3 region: CASSPGQGTDTQYF. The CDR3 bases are TGTGCCAGCAGTCCTGGACAGGGAACAGATACGCAGTATTTT.

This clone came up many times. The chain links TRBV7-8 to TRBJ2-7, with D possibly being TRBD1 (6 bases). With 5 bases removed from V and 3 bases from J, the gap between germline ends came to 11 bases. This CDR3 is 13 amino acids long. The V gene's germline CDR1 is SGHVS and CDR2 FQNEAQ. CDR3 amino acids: CASSNGQNYEQYF. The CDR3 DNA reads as TGTGCCAGCAGCAACGGACAGAACTACGAGCAGTACTTC.

The CDR3 DNA follows: TGTGCCAGCAGCTTAGTTGGGACGATGCAGTATTTT. This gives the protein CASSLVGTMQYF. The rearrangement joins TRBV13 to TRBJ2-3; D possibly uses TRBD1 or TRBD2 (5 bases each). Germline assignment: CDR1 PRHDT and CDR2 FYEKMQ (reference sequence). This CDR3 is built from 12 residues. The V end lost 1 base, the J end lost 11 bases, and 10 bases lay between the germline ends.

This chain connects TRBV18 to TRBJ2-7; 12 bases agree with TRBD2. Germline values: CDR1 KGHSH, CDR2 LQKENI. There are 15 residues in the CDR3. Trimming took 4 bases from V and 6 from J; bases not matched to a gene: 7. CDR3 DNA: TGTGCCAGCTCACGAGGACTAGCGGGATCTCTCGAGCAGTACTTC. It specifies CASSRGLAGSLEQYF.

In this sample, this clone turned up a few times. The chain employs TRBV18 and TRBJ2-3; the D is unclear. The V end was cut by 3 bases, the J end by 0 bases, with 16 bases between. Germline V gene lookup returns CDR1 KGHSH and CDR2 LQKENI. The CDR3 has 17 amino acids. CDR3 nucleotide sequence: TGTGCCAGCTCACCTCCGATTTTGGGAACTAGCACAGATACGCAGTATTTT. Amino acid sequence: CASSPPILGTSTDTQYF.

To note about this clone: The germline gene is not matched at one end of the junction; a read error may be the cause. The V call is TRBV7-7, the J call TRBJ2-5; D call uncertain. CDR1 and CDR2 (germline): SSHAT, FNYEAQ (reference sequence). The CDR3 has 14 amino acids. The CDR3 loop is CASSLNRIGETQYF. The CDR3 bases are TGTGCTAGCAGCTTAAATCGGATAGGGGAGACCCAGTACTTC.

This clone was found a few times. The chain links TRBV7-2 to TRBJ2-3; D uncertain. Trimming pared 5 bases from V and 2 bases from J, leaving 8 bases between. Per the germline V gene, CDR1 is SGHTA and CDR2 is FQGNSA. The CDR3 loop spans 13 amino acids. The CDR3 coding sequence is TGTGCCAGCAGCCCTTACTACACAGATACGCAGTATTTT. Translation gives CASSPYYTDTQYF.

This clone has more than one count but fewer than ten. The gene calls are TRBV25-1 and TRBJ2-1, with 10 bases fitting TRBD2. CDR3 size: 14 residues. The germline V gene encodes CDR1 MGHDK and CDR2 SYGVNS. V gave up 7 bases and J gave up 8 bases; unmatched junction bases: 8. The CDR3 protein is CASIASGSGYEQFF. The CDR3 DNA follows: TGTGCCAGCATCGCTAGCGGGAGTGGATATGAGCAGTTCTTC.

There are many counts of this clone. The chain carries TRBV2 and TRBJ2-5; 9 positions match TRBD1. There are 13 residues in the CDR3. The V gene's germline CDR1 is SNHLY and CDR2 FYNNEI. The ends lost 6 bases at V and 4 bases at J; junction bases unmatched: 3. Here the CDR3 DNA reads TGTGCCAGCAGCGGGACAGGGTTAGAGACCCAGTACTTC. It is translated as CASSGTGLETQYF.

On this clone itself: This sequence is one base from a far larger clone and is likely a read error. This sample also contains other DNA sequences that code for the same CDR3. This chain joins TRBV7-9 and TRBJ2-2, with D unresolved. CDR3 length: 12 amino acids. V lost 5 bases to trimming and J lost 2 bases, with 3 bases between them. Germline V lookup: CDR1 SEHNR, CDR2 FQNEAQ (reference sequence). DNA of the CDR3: TGTGCCAGCAGCCCTAACACCGGGGAGCTGTTTTTT. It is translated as CASSPNTGELFF.

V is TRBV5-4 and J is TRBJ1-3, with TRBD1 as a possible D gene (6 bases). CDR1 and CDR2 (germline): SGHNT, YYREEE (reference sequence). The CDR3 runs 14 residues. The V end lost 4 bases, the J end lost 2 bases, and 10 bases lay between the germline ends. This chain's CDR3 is CASSPGGPGNTIYF. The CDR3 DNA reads TGTGCCAGCAGCCCGGGGGGCCCTGGAAACACCATATATTTT.

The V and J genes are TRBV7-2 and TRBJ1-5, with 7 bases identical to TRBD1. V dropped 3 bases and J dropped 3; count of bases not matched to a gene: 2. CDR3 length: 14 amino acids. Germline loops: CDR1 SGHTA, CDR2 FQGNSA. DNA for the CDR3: TGTGCCAGCAGCTTGACAGGGCCCAATCAGCCCCAGCATTTT. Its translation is CASSLTGPNQPQHF.

The CDR3 protein is CASSLERGRAEAFF. In nucleotides, the CDR3 is TGCGCCAGCAGCTTGGAACGGGGGCGAGCTGAAGCTTTCTTT. The V call is TRBV5-1, the J call TRBJ1-1; perhaps TRBD1 as D (6 bases). Germline V CDR1 and CDR2: SGHRS, YFSETQ. Trimming stripped 0 bases from V and 6 bases from J, with 12 bases between. The CDR3 consists of 14 residues.